The source of this TCR beta chain is a study of blood T cell repertoires in COVID-19. The CDR3 runs to 15 residues. CDR1 and CDR2 from the germline V gene are LGHDT and YNNKEL (reference sequence). The J segment lost 0 bases and the V segment lost 4 bases, leaving 3 bases of the junction unmatched. The protocol was immunoSEQ multiplex PCR, while the TCRdb copy is restricted to in-frame clones and leaves out a portion. Among a few hundred thousand clones listed, 87% were seen once. Symptom resolution, clearance, or two negative PCRs marked the recovered donors of Cohort 3. Sequenced: PBMCs or T cells enriched from blood (not recorded which). The chain has TRBV3-1 (or the pseudogene TRBV3-2) and TRBJ2-5, with 9 nucleotides matching TRBD1. This clonotype was obtained from a man aged 25-40 years who had recovered from COVID-19. The DNA of the CDR3 is TGTGCCAGCAGCCTGACAGGGGGAAACCAAGAGACCCAGTACTTC. Its protein product is CASSLTGGNQETQYF.